This T cell receptor beta chain was retrieved from a study of T cells in localized non-small cell lung cancer. Profiled with immunoSEQ multiplex PCR; TCRdb holds only in-frame clones, not every one. The sample records about 2,900 clones, around 35% being singletons. Study-wide points: Longer overall survival accompanied higher blood T cell density. Researchers found a median roughly 56 of the top 100 tumor clones in adjacent lung. Uninvolved adjacent lung had more T cell clonality than any other tissue, topping tumor.

The CDR3 length is 16 residues. Trimming removed 0 bases at V and 10 bases at J, with 19 bases between. CDR1 and CDR2 (germline): GTSNPN, SVGIG (reference sequence). Turning to this clone: What it binds is not known.

The V gene is TRBV30, the J gene TRBJ1-6; D is unclear. The sequence was collected from a male donor older than 55 with stage I squamous cell lung carcinoma. The sequences come from normal lung tissue next to the tumor, collected before any cancer treatment. The CDR3 protein is CAWSVLAALEPSPLHF. The CDR3 nucleotides are TGTGCCTGGAGTGTCCTGGCGGCACTTGAACCGTCACCCCTCCACTTT.